This T cell receptor beta chain comes out of a study of T cells after yellow fever vaccination. Overall study results and limits: Repertoires obtained by FACS sorting could include abundant clonotypes that entered as contaminants from the bulk population.

A word on this clonotype: What it binds is not known.

V lost 0 bases and J 7 bases, leaving 17 bases between the germline ends. The CDR3 extends over 15 amino acids. Germline assignment: CDR1 SGDLS and CDR2 YYNGEE. From the 5' RACE reads, TCRdb called clonotypes with MiXCR, one entry per CDR3 protein. The table includes about 630,000 distinct CDR3 sequences, 12% detected once. This chain uses TRBV9 with TRBJ2-7; D not certain. This specimen consisted of PBMCs, obtained on the day of the yellow fever booster vaccination. The receptor was derived from a man younger than 40 who received the YFV17D yellow fever vaccine. In DNA, the CDR3 is TGTGCCAGCAGCGTAGCCATGCAACTCGGAGAGGAGCAGTACTTC. Translation gives CASSVAMQLGEEQYF.